This entry features one TCR beta chain sequence. Its antigen is not known. With 5 bases removed from V and 2 bases from J, the gap between germline ends came to 16 bases. Germline CDR1 and CDR2: LNHDA and SQIVND (reference sequence). This CDR3 is built from 16 residues. Sequencing was performed with immunoSEQ multiplex PCR; in TCRdb, only in-frame clones are kept and a portion is missing. The repertoire holds 130,000 to 150,000 clones, with 70% to 90% as singletons. The data derive from a study of T cell responses to AZD1222 COVID-19 vaccine. Findings and limits, study-wide: Mostly white British, mostly female donors; authors suggested clonal diversity may be underestimated. Recipients of AZD1222 seropositive at baseline numbered only 6 or 7.

This receptor was obtained from an adult who received the MenACWY meningococcal vaccine as a control. The sample here was peripheral blood, taken 28 days after the second dose of the MenACWY control vaccine. This chain links TRBV19 with TRBJ2-1; D unclear. This CDR3 is CASSLAGQAPYNEQFF. As DNA, the CDR3 is TGTGCCAGTAGTCTTGCCGGGCAAGCCCCCTACAATGAGCAGTTCTTC.